This record looks at one TCR beta chain sequence and its context. Its antigen is still unknown. This record belongs to a study of T-cell memory formation after mild COVID-19. On the study more broadly: For the most part, TCR clusters were specific to one donor. Findings and caveats of the study: Clones that contracted from day 15 to 85 were balanced CD4/CD8, while later expanders leaned CD4+.

Each CDR3 protein gets one entry after TCRdb re-called the 5' RACE reads with MiXCR. In the table there are almost 250,000 distinct CDR3 sequences, 15% of which are singletons. V was clipped by 0 bases and J by 2 bases; unmatched bases: 4. The length of the CDR3 is 16 residues. CDR1 is SGHRS and CDR2 is YFSETQ in the germline V gene. Sequencing was performed on PBMCs or a T cell subset sorted from them (not recorded which). This clonotype originated in an adult woman who had mild COVID-19 (a few samples of this study predate the infection). Cell type and time point are not known. This chain connects TRBV5-1 to TRBJ2-3; 9 positions agree with TRBD2. CDR3 sequence: CASSLEASGVTDTQYF. In nucleotides, the CDR3 is TGCGCCAGCAGCTTGGAGGCTAGCGGGGTCACAGATACGCAGTATTTT.